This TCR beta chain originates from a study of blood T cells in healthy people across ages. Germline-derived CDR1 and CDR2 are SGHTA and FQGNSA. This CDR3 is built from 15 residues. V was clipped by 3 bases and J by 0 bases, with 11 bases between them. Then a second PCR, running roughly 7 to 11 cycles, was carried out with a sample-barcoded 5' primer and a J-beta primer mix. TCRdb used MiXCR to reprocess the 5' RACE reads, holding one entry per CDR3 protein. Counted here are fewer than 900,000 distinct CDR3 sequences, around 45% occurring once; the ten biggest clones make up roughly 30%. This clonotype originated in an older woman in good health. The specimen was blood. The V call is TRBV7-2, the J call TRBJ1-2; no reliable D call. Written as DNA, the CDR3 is TGTGCCAGCAGCTTCAGTCACAAAGCTAACTATGGCTACACCTTC. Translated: CASSFSHKANYGYTF.